This T cell receptor beta chain was sequenced during a study of cytomegalovirus exposure and HLA in healthy donors. Notes on the study in general: An analysis that came later showed most CMV-associated TCR beta chains appearing HLA-restricted. Associated with cytomegalovirus, according to the listing, were 150 to 200 TCR beta chains. Sequencing likely caused a cluster of highly shared sequence variants. In a later analysis, several top co-occurrence clusters appeared linked to parvovirus B19, influenza, CMV and Epstein-Barr virus.

This clone was recorded only once. What it binds is not known. Trimming took off 2 bases at V and 3 bases at J, with 13 bases between the two ends. CDR1 and CDR2 (germline): SGHRS, YFSETQ. The CDR3 sequence is 15 residues long. The PCR used 60 Vbeta and 13 Jbeta primers. The protocol was immunoSEQ multiplex PCR, while the TCRdb copy is restricted to in-frame clones and leaves out a portion. This table has over 85,000 clones, under 80% appearing once. Sequenced: PBMCs. V gene TRBV5-1 combines with J gene TRBJ2-3; D possibly corresponds to TRBD1 (7 bases). This sequence originates from a man aged 35 to 55 in good health and CMV-seronegative. The CDR3 region has the DNA TGCGCCAGCAGCTTTACAGGGGAGGCAACAGATACGCAGTATTTT. This translates into CASSFTGEATDTQYF.